A single sample is the source of the 30 T cell receptor beta chains below, sequenced in a study of T-cell reconstitution after alpha-beta-depleted transplantation in children. As it was prepared, the TCRbeta library received unique molecular identifiers. TCRdb analysed the PCR reads with MiXCR anew, one entry per CDR3 protein. Of 350,000 to 450,000 distinct CDR3 sequences detected, roughly 22% appear once; the ten largest clones hold 3.8%. The source material was PBMCs from the stem cell graft donor, sampled from the stem cell graft. The origin of the receptors is a human donor who donated a stem cell graft to a child with acute myeloid leukemia.

J is TRBJ2-1 and V is TRBV29-1; TRBD2 aligns across 12 bases. The CDR3 has 12 amino acids. Germline values: CDR1 SQVTM, CDR2 ANQGSEA. V shed 7 bases, J shed 10 bases, and the junction held 5 bases outside the gene matches. The CDR3: CSARLAGDEQFF. CDR3 coding DNA: TGCAGCGCCAGACTAGCGGGAGACGAGCAGTTCTTC.

This chain uses TRBV29-1 with TRBJ2-7; unclear D gene. The CDR3 is 9 amino acids. Germline lookup yields CDR1 SQVTM and CDR2 ANQGSEA. Here the CDR3 DNA reads TGCAGGGTTTTCTACGAGCAGTACTTC. Translated: CRVFYEQYF.

The chain combines TRBV2 with TRBJ2-2; no clear D. V shed 6 bases and J shed 0 bases, with 11 bases lying between them. CDR3 length: 15 residues. The germline V gene has CDR1 SNHLY and CDR2 FYNNEI. The CDR3 is CASSFGFANTGELFF. CDR3 bases: TGTGCCAGCAGCTTCGGGTTCGCGAACACCGGGGAGCTGTTTTTT.

This clonotype appeared many times. The chain carries TRBV5-1 and TRBJ2-1; D is unclear. V lost 0 bases to trimming and J lost 5 bases, with 12 bases between them. Germline V CDR1 and CDR2: SGHRS, YFSETQ. CDR3 length: 15 residues. Here the CDR3 reads CASSLEGATDNEQFF. CDR3 sequence (DNA): TGCGCCAGCAGCTTGGAGGGTGCTACCGACAATGAGCAGTTCTTC.

This chain uses TRBV19 with TRBJ1-2; D gene unclear. Between the trimmed V and J ends, which lost 8 bases and 4 bases, there was a span of 11 bases. This CDR3 contains 12 residues. CDR1 is LNHDA, CDR2 SQIVND, per germline (reference sequence). In DNA form, the CDR3 reads TGTGCCAGTTGCGCTAAGGGCTATGGCTACACCTTC. Residues: CASCAKGYGYTF.

The gene calls are TRBV7-9 and TRBJ2-1; TRBD2 agrees at 8 bases. There are 15 residues in the CDR3. Trimming cost V 1 base and J 8 bases; bases outside gene matches: 7. Germline lookup yields CDR1 SEHNR and CDR2 FQNEAQ (reference sequence). This CDR3 is CASSLVPGTSHEQFF. CDR3 bases: TGTGCCAGCAGCTTAGTCCCCGGGACTAGTCATGAGCAGTTCTTC.

J is TRBJ2-7 and V is TRBV7-6; 7 bases agree with TRBD2. With V trimmed by 5 bases and J by 0 bases, 7 bases remained unmatched. This CDR3 has 15 residues. Germline assignment: CDR1 SGHVS and CDR2 FNYEAQ. In DNA form, the CDR3 reads TGTGCCAGCAGCCGGCAGGGCGGGAGCTCCTACGAGCAGTACTTC. Its protein product is CASSRQGGSSYEQYF.

The gene calls are TRBV6-5 and TRBJ2-7; D might be TRBD1 (6 bases). Germline CDR1 is MNHEY and CDR2 is SVGAGI. CDR3 size: 16 residues. V was pared by 1 base and J by 7 bases, with 20 bases between. The DNA of the CDR3 is TGTGCCAGCAGTTACTTCAATGGAGTGGGGGCTGAAGAGCAGTACTTC. It specifies CASSYFNGVGAEEQYF.

This clonotype has more than one count but fewer than ten. V gene TRBV11-3 combines with J gene TRBJ2-7, with TRBD2 identical over 7 bases. The V gene end was trimmed by 5 bases and the J gene end by 2 bases; junction bases not matched to a gene: 6. Germline CDR1 and CDR2: SGHNT and YENEEA. The CDR3 is 14 residues long. Here the CDR3 reads CASSKPGLPYEQYF. The CDR3 nucleotides are TGTGCCAGCAGCAAACCGGGACTACCCTACGAGCAGTACTTC.

The chain has TRBV28 and TRBJ1-1; D is ambiguous. The CDR3 is made up of 15 amino acids. From germline, CDR1 is MDHEN and CDR2 SYDVKM. The ends were cut back, 6 bases at V and 0 bases at J, with 14 bases in the middle. The CDR3 sequence: CASSPPAGMNTEAFF. The CDR3 DNA is TGTGCCAGCAGCCCCCCCGCAGGCATGAACACTGAAGCTTTCTTT.

This clonotype was found a few times. The rearrangement joins TRBV12-3 or TRBV12-4 to TRBJ2-2; no clear D. Trimming took off 2 bases at V and 7 bases at J, with 11 bases between the two ends. The CDR3 runs to 14 residues. CDR3 amino acids: CASSLISQSGELFF. In nucleotides, the CDR3 is TGTGCCAGCAGTTTAATATCCCAGAGCGGGGAGCTGTTTTTT.

This clonotype was recorded many times. The CDR3 here is CSVVPRLAGEGGHEQFF. The DNA for the CDR3 is TGCAGCGTTGTCCCGAGACTAGCGGGAGAGGGTGGGCATGAGCAGTTCTTC. The gene calls are TRBV29-1 and TRBJ2-1; 12 positions match TRBD2. The length of the CDR3 is 17 residues. Germline V CDR1 and CDR2: SQVTM, ANQGSEA. The V gene end was trimmed by 4 bases and the J gene end by 8 bases; junction bases not matched to a gene: 15.

V and J are TRBV7-9 and TRBJ2-3; maybe TRBD2 (6 bases). Germline-derived CDR1 and CDR2 are SEHNR and FQNEAQ (reference sequence). This CDR3 spans 15 amino acids. V was trimmed by 3 bases and J by 1 base, leaving 11 bases between them. CDR3 nucleotide sequence: TGTGCCAGCAGCTTCTTCCCGGGAGGCACAGATACGCAGTATTTT. Protein sequence: CASSFFPGGTDTQYF.

This clonotype was counted only a few times. The V gene is TRBV29-1, the J gene TRBJ2-2, with D possibly matching TRBD1 (6 bases). Germline lookup yields CDR1 SQVTM and CDR2 ANQGSEA. The length of the CDR3 is 14 residues. Deletions cut 4 bases from V and 6 bases from J, with 15 bases between. The CDR3 DNA reads TGCAGCGTTGGGACCTGGGGGCGGTCCGGGGAGCTGTTTTTT. Protein: CSVGTWGRSGELFF.

The chain uses TRBV20-1 and TRBJ2-7; possibly TRBD1 for D (6 bases). Trimming pared 3 bases from V and 0 bases from J, leaving 12 bases between. CDR1 is DFQATT and CDR2 is SNEGSKA in the germline V gene (reference sequence). The CDR3 runs to 14 residues. CDR3 sequence: CSARNQGSSYEQYF. The CDR3 region has the DNA TGCAGTGCTAGGAACCAGGGGAGCTCCTACGAGCAGTACTTC.

This chain uses TRBV20-1 with TRBJ2-3; 9 bases match TRBD1. V was pared by 6 bases and J by 3 bases, with 7 bases of the junction left unmatched. From germline, CDR1 is DFQATT and CDR2 SNEGSKA (reference sequence). The CDR3 extends over 14 amino acids. Here the CDR3 DNA reads TGCAGTGCGACCCCGGGACAGGGTACAGATACGCAGTATTTT. Its translation is CSATPGQGTDTQYF.

The chain combines TRBV20-1 with TRBJ2-7; D is tentatively TRBD1 or TRBD2 (6 bases each). The CDR3 extends over 15 amino acids. The germline CDR1 and CDR2 sequences are DFQATT and SNEGSKA (reference sequence). With 4 bases removed from V and 3 bases from J, the gap between germline ends came to 19 bases. CDR3 coding DNA: TGCAGTGCTACCCCTCCCGGGGGCACCCGCTACGAGCAGTACTTC. Translation gives CSATPPGGTRYEQYF.

This clonotype occurred a few times. The chain uses TRBV20-1 and TRBJ2-7, with TRBD2 matching 8 bases. J was trimmed by 3 bases and V by 0 bases; bases with no gene match: 10. The germline gives CDR1 DFQATT, CDR2 SNEGSKA (reference sequence). The CDR3 has 16 amino acids. The CDR3 DNA reads TGCAGTGCTAGAGAAGCCGGGGGACTAGGGTACTACGAGCAGTACTTC. This encodes CSAREAGGLGYYEQYF.

This clonotype has only a few counts. The rearrangement joins TRBV28 to TRBJ1-2; D perhaps matches TRBD1 (6 bases). The V gene lost 3 bases and the J gene lost 0 bases, with 14 bases spanning the gap. Germline lookup yields CDR1 MDHEN and CDR2 SYDVKM. This CDR3 has 16 amino acids. The CDR3 loop is CASSLRDGTPNYGYTF. The CDR3 coding sequence is TGTGCCAGCAGTTTGAGGGATGGGACACCTAACTATGGCTACACCTTC.

The chain has TRBV18 and TRBJ2-4; D is uncertain. The length of the CDR3 is 14 residues. CDR1 KGHSH and CDR2 LQKENI come from the germline V gene. V dropped 2 bases and J dropped 4 bases, with 9 bases sitting between them. CDR3 in DNA: TGTGCCAGCTCACCAGGGGTGACAAAAAACATTCAGTACTTC. It is translated as CASSPGVTKNIQYF.

The chain combines TRBV7-3 with TRBJ2-1, with 8 nucleotides matching TRBD2. J gave up 0 bases and V 2 bases, and 6 bases lay outside the gene matches. From germline, CDR1 is SGHTA and CDR2 FQGTGA. The CDR3 length is 17 residues. The CDR3 protein is CASSLGTAGVSYNEQFF. The CDR3, as DNA: TGTGCCAGCAGCTTAGGTACAGCGGGAGTCTCCTACAATGAGCAGTTCTTC.

Note on this clonotype: An end of the junction does not agree with germline; a read error may underlie this. The chain joins TRBV27 to TRBJ2-7; maybe TRBD2 (7 bases). CDR3 size: 12 residues. Germline CDR1 and CDR2: MNHEY and SMNVEV (reference sequence). CDR3 sequence: CASRGGDTPLDF. The CDR3 coding sequence is TGTGCCAGCAGGGGGGGGGACACTCCCTTGGACTTC.

The chain is built from TRBV25-1 and TRBJ2-2; D uncertain. The V end was cut by 5 bases, the J end by 2 bases, with 12 bases between. Germline loops: CDR1 MGHDK, CDR2 SYGVNS. There are 15 residues in the CDR3. The CDR3 bases are TGTGCCAGCAGTTTATCACAGCCCAACACCGGGGAGCTGTTTTTT. Protein product: CASSLSQPNTGELFF.

This clonotype turned up a few times. This rearrangement joins TRBV12-3 or TRBV12-4 to TRBJ2-7; 11 nucleotides line up with TRBD2. Trimming at V came to 1 base and at J to 3 bases, leaving 5 bases not matched to a gene. The CDR3 is made up of 16 amino acids. The chain's CDR3 is CASSLVLAGVGYEQYF. The CDR3 DNA reads TGTGCCAGCAGTTTAGTACTAGCGGGAGTCGGCTACGAGCAGTACTTC.

This clonotype showed up just a few times. The chain combines TRBV7-9 with TRBJ2-5; no reliable D call. The V gene's germline CDR1 is SEHNR and CDR2 FQNEAQ (reference sequence). Trimming took 7 bases from V and 2 from J, leaving 11 bases between them. The CDR3 runs 13 residues. CDR3 sequence reads: CASTRWGQETQYF. The CDR3 nucleotides read TGTGCCAGCACCCGTTGGGGACAAGAGACCCAGTACTTC.

This clonotype turned up a few times. The chain combines TRBV28 with TRBJ2-3; D is possibly TRBD1 or TRBD2 (7 bases each). Germline-derived CDR1 and CDR2 are MDHEN and SYDVKM. V was cut by 3 bases and J by 0 bases, with 13 bases left in between. CDR3 length equals 16 residues. The CDR3 spells CASSLGGGDSTDTQYF. CDR3 nucleotide sequence: TGTGCCAGCAGTTTGGGAGGGGGCGACAGCACAGATACGCAGTATTTT.

This clonotype was picked up many times. This chain uses TRBV29-1 with TRBJ2-5; D is unresolved. The CDR3 covers 12 residues. The V gene's germline CDR1 is SQVTM and CDR2 ANQGSEA. The V and J ends lost 8 bases and 4 bases respectively, with 14 bases between them. This CDR3 reads CSSDDQLETQYF. As DNA, the CDR3 is TGCAGCTCCGACGACCAATTAGAGACCCAGTACTTC.

The CDR3 reads CASSITSGRGVEQFF. Here the CDR3 DNA reads TGTGCCAGCAGCATAACTAGCGGGAGGGGTGTTGAGCAGTTCTTC. The gene calls are TRBV11-2 and TRBJ2-1, with 13 bases that match TRBD2. The CDR3 runs to 15 residues. Germline values: CDR1 SGHAT, CDR2 FQNNGV. With V trimmed by 5 bases and J by 9 bases, 7 bases remained unmatched.

This clonotype was counted between two and nine times. This sequence joins TRBV18 and TRBJ1-2; the D gene is possibly TRBD1 (6 bases). Germline V gene data show CDR1 as KGHSH and CDR2 as LQKENI. The V end lost 6 bases, the J end lost 7 bases, and 15 bases lay between the germline ends. The CDR3 sequence is 13 residues long. The CDR3 spells CASSPDRLTGYTF. In nucleotides, the CDR3 is TGTGCCAGCTCTCCCGACAGGCTCACTGGCTACACCTTC.

The chain uses TRBV18 and TRBJ2-5; a weak D match, TRBD1 (6 bases). CDR1 and CDR2 from the germline V gene are KGHSH and LQKENI. The length of the CDR3 is 15 residues. V was clipped by 0 bases and J by 4 bases, with 12 bases between them. CDR3 in DNA: TGTGCCAGCTCACCACCGTCTAGCAGGGGAGAGACCCAGTACTTC. Amino acids: CASSPPSSRGETQYF.